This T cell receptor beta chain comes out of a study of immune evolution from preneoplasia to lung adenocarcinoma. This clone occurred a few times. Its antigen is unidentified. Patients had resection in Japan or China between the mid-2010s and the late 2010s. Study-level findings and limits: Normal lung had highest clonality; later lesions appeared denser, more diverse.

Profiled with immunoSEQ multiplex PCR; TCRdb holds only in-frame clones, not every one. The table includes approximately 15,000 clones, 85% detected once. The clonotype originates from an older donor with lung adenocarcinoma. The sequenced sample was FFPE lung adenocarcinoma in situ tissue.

CDR3 residues: CASTPTGSAYEQYF. CDR3 sequence (DNA): TGTGCCAGCACCCCAACAGGGAGCGCCTACGAGCAGTACTTC. J is TRBJ2-7 and V is TRBV7-6, with D maybe TRBD1 (6 bases). This CDR3 region has 14 residues. Germline-derived CDR1 and CDR2 are SGHVS and FNYEAQ. The V gene lost 7 bases and the J gene lost 2 bases, with 15 bases spanning the gap.